This T cell receptor beta chain originates from a study of T-cell reconstitution after alpha-beta-depleted transplantation in children. Study findings and constraints: Expanded clones from the graft, numbering several hundred, reportedly supplied alpha-beta T cells about two months after transplant. For some patients, TCRbeta diversity was high at day 60 because of recipient T cells and thymic progenitors that survived.

Unique molecular identifiers were used to barcode this TCRbeta library. TCRdb itself ran the PCR reads through MiXCR, one entry per CDR3 protein. The table shows a few hundred thousand distinct CDR3 sequences, with roughly 27% occurring only once. Looked up from germline, CDR1 is SGHKS and CDR2 is YYEKEE (reference sequence). Trimming stripped 0 bases from V and 4 bases from J, with 8 bases between. The CDR3 consists of 13 residues. To note about this clonotype: Its antigen is currently unknown.

The TCR was taken from a boy under two years old with Wiskott-Aldrich syndrome, due to receive a stem cell transplant. The V and J genes are TRBV5-5 and TRBJ2-7, with D unclear. The sequencing used PBMCs, collected before TCRalphabeta/CD19-depleted stem cell transplant. CDR3 loop: CASSLGQQYEQYF. CDR3 DNA: TGTGCCAGCAGCTTGGGTCAGCAATACGAGCAGTACTTC.